A selection of T cell receptor beta chains follows, all from one sample in a study of blood T cell repertoires in COVID-19. Clones were sequenced by immunoSEQ multiplex PCR, and TCRdb holds only the in-frame ones, with some missing. The sample yields roughly 130,000 clones, around 85% seen once. The sample was peripheral blood. These receptors all come from a woman between 50 and 59 years old with acute or convalescent COVID-19. Both conserved end residues are part of each CDR3. A D gene is named only where the DNA matches it firmly. Only some rows state a clone size, as once, few, many or a class for expanded clones.

D	length	size	V	J	DNA	CDR3
TRBD2	12	-	TRBV12-3/TRBV12-4	TRBJ2-3	TGTGCCAGCAGCTACGGGGGGGATACGCAGTATTTT	CASSYGGDTQYF
-	14	-	TRBV6-5	TRBJ1-1	TGTGCCAGCAGGAGGGGGGGCGAGAACACTGAAGCTTTCTTT	CASRRGGENTEAFF
-	13	-	TRBV5-1	TRBJ1-2	TGCGCCAGCAGATTAGAGATTGACTATGGCTACACCTTC	CASRLEIDYGYTF
-	13	-	TRBV11-2	TRBJ1-2	TGTGCCAGCAGTGCATCTGGGGGCAATGGCTACACCTTC	CASSASGGNGYTF
-	18	few	TRBV21-1	TRBJ1-1	TGTGCCAGCAGCAAATTCGGGTCGTACAGGCCCCCGGGCACTGAAGCTTTCTTT	CASSKFGSYRPPGTEAFF
TRBD1	13	many	TRBV29-1	TRBJ1-1	TGCAGCGTGGAAGGACAGGGGAGCACTGAAGCTTTCTTT	CSVEGQGSTEAFF
-	13	-	TRBV30	TRBJ1-1	TGTGCCTGGAAAACGGGGTGGAACACTGAAGCTTTCTTT	CAWKTGWNTEAFF
-	12	-	TRBV3-1/TRBV3-2	TRBJ2-1	TGTGCCAGCAGTCGGTTACGCAATGAGCAGTTCTTC	CASSRLRNEQFF
TRBD2	15	-	TRBV11-3	TRBJ2-3	TGTGCCAGCAGCTTAGGGACTAGCGACACAGATACGCAGTATTTT	CASSLGTSDTDTQYF
-	15	-	TRBV12-5	TRBJ2-7	TGTGCTAGTGGTTTGGTACGGGGGTCCTCCTACGAGCAGTACTTC	CASGLVRGSSYEQYF
TRBD1	15	-	TRBV29-1	TRBJ2-3	TGCAGCGTTGAAGATCCGGGCAGGGGGACAGATACGCAGTATTTT	CSVEDPGRGTDTQYF
-	14	-	TRBV6-5	TRBJ1-4	TGTGCCAGCAGCGACAGAGTCAAAGGCGAAAAACTGTTTTTT	CASSDRVKGEKLFF
-	17	once	TRBV19	TRBJ1-5	TGTGCCAGTAGTATAGACAGGGCTTTTTATAGCAATCAGCCCCAGCATTTT	CASSIDRAFYSNQPQHF
TRBD2	13	-	TRBV10-2	TRBJ2-1	TGCGCCAGCATGCGGGGGAAAAACAATGAGCAGTTCTTC	CASMRGKNNEQFF
-	15	-	TRBV5-1	TRBJ2-2	TGCGCCAGCAGCTTGGGAAACAGGTCCACCGGGGAGCTGTTTTTT	CASSLGNRSTGELFF
-	14	-	TRBV9	TRBJ2-1	TGTGCCAGCAGCCCTCGAGTCCTTGGCAATGAGCAGTTCTTC	CASSPRVLGNEQFF
-	14	once	TRBV3-1/TRBV3-2	TRBJ2-3	TGTGCCAGCAGCCAAGTACAGGACGCAGATACGCAGTATTTT	CASSQVQDADTQYF
-	13	-	TRBV13	TRBJ2-7	TGTGCCAGCAGCTTTGACCCAACGGGCGAGCAGTACTTC	CASSFDPTGEQYF
TRBD1	14	-	TRBV5-4	TRBJ1-1	TGTGCCAGCAGCAGAGGGGGCGCGGACACTGAAGCTTTCTTT	CASSRGGADTEAFF
TRBD1	14	-	TRBV6-5	TRBJ1-2	TGTGCCAGCAAGAAACTCGGACAGGGCGATGGCTACACCTTC	CASKKLGQGDGYTF
TRBD2	16	-	TRBV11-2	TRBJ2-7	TGTGCCAGCAGCCACATACTAGCGGAAAACTCCTACGAGCAGTACTTC	CASSHILAENSYEQYF
TRBD2	16	-	TRBV7-9	TRBJ2-1	TGTGCCAGCAGCTTTATCGGCGGGGGGAGCGACAATGAGCAGTTCTTC	CASSFIGGGSDNEQFF
-	15	-	TRBV10-1	TRBJ1-1	TGCGCCAGCAGTGATCAGGGTGAGGCTCGGACTGAAGCTTTCTTT	CASSDQGEARTEAFF
-	16	-	TRBV4-1	TRBJ1-4	TGCGCCAGCAGCCAGCTTGGGGGCGCGGCTAATGAAAAACTGTTTTTT	CASSQLGGAANEKLFF
TRBD1	15	-	TRBV18	TRBJ1-2	TGTGCCAGCTCACCATCTCGACAGGGGGCCCATGGCTACACCTTC	CASSPSRQGAHGYTF
-	12	-	TRBV5-1	TRBJ2-1	TGCGCCAGCAGCCCCTATTACAATGAGCAGTTCTTC	CASSPYYNEQFF
-	14	-	TRBV11-2	TRBJ1-1	TGTGCCAGCAGCTCCCAGGGGATCGGCACTGAAGCTTTCTTT	CASSSQGIGTEAFF
-	17	few	TRBV19	TRBJ2-7	TGTGCCAGTAGTATTTACGTGGGATCGACAGACTCCTACGAGCAGTACTTC	CASSIYVGSTDSYEQYF
TRBD1	14	-	TRBV6-2/TRBV6-3	TRBJ1-2	TGTGCCAGCAGTTACACGGGACAGGGGATGGGCTACACCTTC	CASSYTGQGMGYTF
-	15	-	TRBV6-5	TRBJ2-3	TGTGCCAGCACCCAGGGGCTAGCGGTCACAGATACGCAGTATTTT	CASTQGLAVTDTQYF
-	16	-	TRBV6-6	TRBJ2-3	TGTGCCAGCAGTTACTCTGGCGGGGGCGGGGCAGATACGCAGTATTTT	CASSYSGGGGADTQYF
-	19	few	TRBV15	TRBJ1-1	TGTGCCACCAGCAGAGCCCGACCGGGACTTCTCTGGATGAACACTGAAGCTTTCTTT	CATSRARPGLLWMNTEAFF
-	15	-	TRBV5-1	TRBJ2-5	TGCGCCAGCAGCTTTGTAGGGGGTATGGGGGAGACCCAGTACTTC	CASSFVGGMGETQYF
TRBD1	14	-	TRBV18	TRBJ1-5	TGTGCCAGCTCACCCGGGACAGGGAATCAGCCCCAGCATTTT	CASSPGTGNQPQHF
TRBD1	13	-	TRBV30	TRBJ1-1	TGTGCCTGGAGTGAAAACAGGGGCACTGAAGCTTTCTTT	CAWSENRGTEAFF
-	15	once	TRBV2	TRBJ1-5	TGTGCCAGCAGTCAAGAGGGGGTTGGCAATCAGCCCCAGCATTTT	CASSQEGVGNQPQHF
TRBD2	15	few	TRBV6-5	TRBJ2-3	TGTGCCAGCAGTTCTAGCGGGGGTTGGACAGATACGCAGTATTTT	CASSSSGGWTDTQYF
TRBD2	13	-	TRBV2	TRBJ2-7	TGTGCCAGCACGACTAGCGGCTCCTACGAGCAGTACTTC	CASTTSGSYEQYF
TRBD1	14	-	TRBV10-3	TRBJ1-2	TGTGCCATCAGTGTAGGACAGGGTGATCGTGGCTACACCTTC	CAISVGQGDRGYTF
-	13	-	TRBV18	TRBJ2-3	TGTGCCAGCTCATCCGGACATACAGATACGCAGTATTTT	CASSSGHTDTQYF
-	14	-	TRBV9	TRBJ2-4	TGTGCCAGCAGCGTAGGAGATAGCAAAAACATTCAGTACTTC	CASSVGDSKNIQYF
TRBD1	16	once	TRBV29-1	TRBJ1-2	TGCAGCGTTGGAAGGACAGGAACTAAAGCTAACTATGGCTACACCTTC	CSVGRTGTKANYGYTF
TRBD1	15	-	TRBV6-5	TRBJ1-1	TGTGCCAGCAGTTACTCATACAGGGGAAAGACTGAAGCTTTCTTT	CASSYSYRGKTEAFF
TRBD1	14	once	TRBV10-2	TRBJ1-6	TGCGCCAGCAGTCCCCAGGGGGCCGATTCACCCCTCCACTTT	CASSPQGADSPLHF
-	14	-	TRBV9	TRBJ1-5	TGTGCCAGCACTACTTTCCGGAGCAATCAGCCCCAGCATTTT	CASTTFRSNQPQHF
-	12	-	TRBV30	TRBJ1-1	TGTGCCTGGAGTATCAGGGGCACTGAAGCTTTCTTT	CAWSIRGTEAFF
TRBD1	15	-	TRBV5-8	TRBJ1-6	TGTGCCAGCAGCTTGGGCGGACAGGGATTTCGACCCCTCCACTTT	CASSLGGQGFRPLHF
TRBD1	16	-	TRBV5-4	TRBJ1-1	TGTGCCAGCAGCTCGCCGACAGGGGGTCAAAACACTGAAGCTTTCTTT	CASSSPTGGQNTEAFF
-	15	-	TRBV15	TRBJ1-4	TGTGCCACCAGCAGAGACCCCCTCCCTAGTGAAAAACTGTTTTTT	CATSRDPLPSEKLFF
-	13	-	TRBV30	TRBJ1-1	TGTGCCTGGAATGTCGTTAGGAACACTGAAGCTTTCTTT	CAWNVVRNTEAFF
TRBD1	14	once	TRBV27	TRBJ1-5	TGTGCCAGCAGTCTAAGGGGGCCCAATCAGCCCCAGCATTTT	CASSLRGPNQPQHF
TRBD2	14	-	TRBV5-5	TRBJ2-7	TGTGCCAGCAACATGGGGGGGGGATCTGGAGAGCAGTACTTC	CASNMGGGSGEQYF
-	13	-	TRBV19	TRBJ2-3	TGTGCCAGTAGTACCAGGTTCGGAGATACGCAGTATTTT	CASSTRFGDTQYF
-	14	-	TRBV10-1	TRBJ1-5	TGCGCCAGAGGAAGTACTAGAACCGATCAGCCCCAGCATTTT	CARGSTRTDQPQHF
TRBD1	20	-	TRBV27	TRBJ1-1	TGTGCCAGCAGCCGAATGCTAGCTACAGGGGACCTACAATCGAACACTGAAGCTTTCTTT	CASSRMLATGDLQSNTEAFF